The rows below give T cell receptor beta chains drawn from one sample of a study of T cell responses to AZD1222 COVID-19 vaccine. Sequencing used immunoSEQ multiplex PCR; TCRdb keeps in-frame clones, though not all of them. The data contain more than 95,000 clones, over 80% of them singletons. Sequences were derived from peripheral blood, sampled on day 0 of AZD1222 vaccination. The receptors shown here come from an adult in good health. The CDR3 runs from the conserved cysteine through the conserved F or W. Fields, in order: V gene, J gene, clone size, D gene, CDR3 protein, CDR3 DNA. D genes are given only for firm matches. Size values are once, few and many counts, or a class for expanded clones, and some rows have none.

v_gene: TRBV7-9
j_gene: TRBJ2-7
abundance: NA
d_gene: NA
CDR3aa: CASSLGQNEQYF
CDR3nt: TGTGCCAGCAGCTTAGGACAAAACGAGCAGTACTTC

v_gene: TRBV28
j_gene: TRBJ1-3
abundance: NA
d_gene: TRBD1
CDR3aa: CAGGTAYGNTIYF
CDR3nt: TGTGCCGGAGGGACAGCGTATGGAAACACCATATATTTT

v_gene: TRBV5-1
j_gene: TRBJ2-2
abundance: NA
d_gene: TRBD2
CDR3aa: CASSLVRLAGGLKELFF
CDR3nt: TGCGCCAGCAGCTTGGTCCGGCTAGCGGGGGGGCTAAAGGAGCTGTTTTTT

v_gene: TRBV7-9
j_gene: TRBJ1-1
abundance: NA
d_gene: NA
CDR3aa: CASSIGYTEAFF
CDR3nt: TGTGCCAGCAGCATCGGATACACTGAAGCTTTCTTT

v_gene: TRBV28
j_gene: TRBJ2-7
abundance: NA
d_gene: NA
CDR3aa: CASSPHREGAYEQYF
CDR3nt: TGTGCCAGCAGTCCACACAGGGAGGGGGCCTACGAGCAGTACTTC

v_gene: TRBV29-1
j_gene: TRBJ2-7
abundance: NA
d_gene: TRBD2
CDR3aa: CSVGAGATEQYF
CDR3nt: TGCAGCGTTGGGGCGGGAGCCACCGAGCAGTACTTC

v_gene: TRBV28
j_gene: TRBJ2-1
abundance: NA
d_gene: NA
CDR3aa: CASSPHGVGRDYNEQFF
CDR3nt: TGTGCCAGCAGTCCCCACGGCGTAGGTAGGGACTACAATGAGCAGTTCTTC

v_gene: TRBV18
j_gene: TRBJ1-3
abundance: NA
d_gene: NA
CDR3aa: CASSPRREPDTIYF
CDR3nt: TGTGCCAGCTCACCTCGCAGGGAACCGGACACCATATATTTT

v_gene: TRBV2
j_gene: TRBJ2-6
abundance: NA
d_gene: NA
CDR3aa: CASSDRRAGANVLTF
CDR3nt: TGTGCCAGCAGTGATAGAAGGGCTGGGGCCAACGTCCTGACTTTC

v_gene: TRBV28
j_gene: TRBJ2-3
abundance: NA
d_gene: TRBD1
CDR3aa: CASSLRTGSTDTQYF
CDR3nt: TGTGCCAGCAGTTTGAGGACAGGGAGCACAGATACGCAGTATTTT

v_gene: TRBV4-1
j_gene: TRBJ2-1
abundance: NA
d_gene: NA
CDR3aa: CASSQVTTGTYNEQFF
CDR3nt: TGCGCCAGCAGCCAAGTCACTACAGGGACTTACAATGAGCAGTTCTTC

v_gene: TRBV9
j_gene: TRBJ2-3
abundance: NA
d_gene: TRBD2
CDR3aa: CASSVGTSPVDTQYF
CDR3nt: TGTGCCAGCAGCGTCGGGACTAGTCCCGTGGATACGCAGTATTTT

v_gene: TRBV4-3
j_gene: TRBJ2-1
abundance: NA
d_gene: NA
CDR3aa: CASSQDLQPGEQFF
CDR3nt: TGCGCCAGCAGCCAAGATCTACAGCCTGGAGAGCAGTTCTTC

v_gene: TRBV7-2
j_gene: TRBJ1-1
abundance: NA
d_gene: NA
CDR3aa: CASSLGVPEAFF
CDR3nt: TGTGCCAGCAGCTTAGGCGTCCCTGAAGCTTTCTTT

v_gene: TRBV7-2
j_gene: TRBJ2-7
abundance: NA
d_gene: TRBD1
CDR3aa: CASSLAGTGGEQYF
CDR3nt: TGTGCCAGCAGCTTAGCCGGGACAGGGGGCGAGCAGTACTTC

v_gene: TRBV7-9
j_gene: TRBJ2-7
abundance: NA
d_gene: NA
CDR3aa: CASSLSQPSLYEQYF
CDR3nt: TGTGCCAGCAGCTTAAGCCAGCCCAGCCTCTACGAGCAGTACTTC

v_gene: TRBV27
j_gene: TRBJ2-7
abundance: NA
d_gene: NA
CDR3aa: CASILVKGGLEEQYF
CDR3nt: TGTGCCAGCATCCTAGTCAAGGGGGGCCTGGAGGAGCAGTACTTC

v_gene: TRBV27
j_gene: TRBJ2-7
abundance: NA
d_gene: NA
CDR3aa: CASSFKVLHEQYF
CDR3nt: TGTGCCAGCAGTTTTAAGGTTCTGCACGAGCAGTACTTC

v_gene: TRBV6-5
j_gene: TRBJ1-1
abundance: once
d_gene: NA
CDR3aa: CASSSFPMNTEAFF
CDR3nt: TGTGCCAGCAGTTCTTTCCCCATGAACACTGAAGCTTTCTTT

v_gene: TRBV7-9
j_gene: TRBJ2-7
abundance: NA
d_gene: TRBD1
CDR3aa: CASSTRTGGGDEQYF
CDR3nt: TGTGCCAGCAGCACCCGGACAGGGGGCGGCGACGAGCAGTACTTC

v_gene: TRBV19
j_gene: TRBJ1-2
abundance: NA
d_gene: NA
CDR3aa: CASRDQGNGYTF
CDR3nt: TGTGCCAGTAGGGATCAGGGAAATGGCTACACCTTC

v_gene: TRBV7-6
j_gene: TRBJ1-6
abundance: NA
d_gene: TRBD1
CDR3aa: CASSPQDRGRISPLHF
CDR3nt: TGTGCCAGCAGCCCTCAGGACAGGGGCCGGATTTCACCCCTCCACTTT

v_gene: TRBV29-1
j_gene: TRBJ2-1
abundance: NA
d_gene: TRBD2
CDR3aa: CSGRGLAGDEQFF
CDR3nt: TGCAGCGGAAGAGGACTAGCGGGTGATGAGCAGTTCTTC

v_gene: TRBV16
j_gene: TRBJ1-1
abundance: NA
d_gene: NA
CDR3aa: CASSHGTANTEAFF
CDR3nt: TGTGCCAGCAGCCACGGGACGGCGAACACTGAAGCTTTCTTT

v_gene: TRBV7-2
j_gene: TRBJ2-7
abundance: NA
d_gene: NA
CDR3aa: CASSPRPGRDYEQYF
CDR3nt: TGTGCCAGCAGCCCCCGCCCCGGCCGGGACTACGAGCAGTACTTC

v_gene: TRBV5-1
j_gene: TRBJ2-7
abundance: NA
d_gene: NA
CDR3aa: CASRGVSKLEQYF
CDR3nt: TGCGCCAGCAGAGGGGTGTCTAAACTCGAGCAGTACTTC

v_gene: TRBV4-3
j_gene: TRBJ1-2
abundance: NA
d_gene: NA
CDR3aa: CASSQGGGSYTF
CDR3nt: TGCGCCAGCAGCCAAGGTGGGGGAAGCTACACCTTC

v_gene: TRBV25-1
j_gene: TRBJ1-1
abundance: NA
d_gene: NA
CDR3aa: CASSASHGIQAFF
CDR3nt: TGTGCCAGCAGCGCCAGCCACGGCATCCAAGCTTTCTTT

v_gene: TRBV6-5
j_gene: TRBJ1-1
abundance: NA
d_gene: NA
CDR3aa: CATEGVSGTEAFF
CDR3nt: TGTGCCACCGAGGGGGTTAGTGGCACTGAAGCTTTCTTT

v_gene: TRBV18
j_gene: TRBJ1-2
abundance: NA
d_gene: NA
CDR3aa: CASSLDRRDGYTF
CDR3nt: TGTGCCAGCTCTCTCGACAGGAGAGATGGCTACACCTTC

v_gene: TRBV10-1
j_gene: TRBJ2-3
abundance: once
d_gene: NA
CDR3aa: CASSDPAGATDTQYF
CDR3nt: TGCGCCAGCAGTGATCCCGCGGGGGCCACAGATACGCAGTATTTT

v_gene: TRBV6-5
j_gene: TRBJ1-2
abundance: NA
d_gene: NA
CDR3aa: CASRVTGRWGYGYTF
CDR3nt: TGTGCCAGCAGAGTAACAGGGCGGTGGGGCTATGGCTACACCTTC

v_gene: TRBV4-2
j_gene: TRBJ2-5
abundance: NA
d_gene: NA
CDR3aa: CASSQDRYGGPETQYF
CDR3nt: TGTGCCAGCAGCCAAGATCGGTACGGGGGCCCAGAGACCCAGTACTTC

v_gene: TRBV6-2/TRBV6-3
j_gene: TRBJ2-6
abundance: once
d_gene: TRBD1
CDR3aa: CASSRPGQGAGANVLTF
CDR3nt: TGTGCCAGCAGCAGACCGGGACAGGGTGCTGGGGCCAACGTCCTGACTTTC

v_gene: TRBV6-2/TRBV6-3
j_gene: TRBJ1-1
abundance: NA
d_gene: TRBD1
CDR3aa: CASSGQGKMNTEAFF
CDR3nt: TGTGCCAGCAGTGGACAGGGCAAAATGAACACTGAAGCTTTCTTT

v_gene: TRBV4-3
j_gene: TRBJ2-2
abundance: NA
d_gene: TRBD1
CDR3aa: CASSQEAGTGTYPQINTGELFF
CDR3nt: TGCGCCAGCAGCCAAGAGGCCGGGACAGGGACATATCCCCAGATAAACACCGGGGAGCTGTTTTTT

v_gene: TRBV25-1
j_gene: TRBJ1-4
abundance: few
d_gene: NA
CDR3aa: CASSEYKAGMATNEKLFF
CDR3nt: TGTGCCAGCAGTGAATATAAGGCAGGGATGGCTACTAATGAAAAACTGTTTTTT

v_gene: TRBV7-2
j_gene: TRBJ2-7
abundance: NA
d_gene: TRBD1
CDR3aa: CASSWTGGTSYEQYF
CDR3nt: TGTGCCAGCAGCTGGACAGGGGGTACCTCCTACGAGCAGTACTTC

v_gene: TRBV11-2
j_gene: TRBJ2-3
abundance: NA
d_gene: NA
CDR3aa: CASSSTGSSTDTQYF
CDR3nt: TGTGCCAGCAGCTCCACCGGGTCTAGCACAGATACGCAGTATTTT

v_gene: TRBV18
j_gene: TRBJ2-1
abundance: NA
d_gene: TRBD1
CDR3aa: CASSPGTGAFFGEQFF
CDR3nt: TGTGCCAGCTCCCCCGGGACAGGGGCGTTTTTCGGTGAGCAGTTCTTC

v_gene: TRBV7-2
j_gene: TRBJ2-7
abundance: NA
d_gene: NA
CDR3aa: CASSYTGTYEQYF
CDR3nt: TGTGCCAGCAGTTATACAGGGACCTACGAGCAGTACTTC

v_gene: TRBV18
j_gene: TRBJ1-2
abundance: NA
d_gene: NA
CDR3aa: CASSPPNLQGNGYTF
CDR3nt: TGTGCCAGCTCACCACCAAACTTACAGGGTAATGGCTACACCTTC

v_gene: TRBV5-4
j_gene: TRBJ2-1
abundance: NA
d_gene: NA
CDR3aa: CASIRPGVPTSEQFF
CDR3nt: TGTGCCAGCATAAGACCGGGGGTTCCCACAAGTGAGCAGTTCTTC

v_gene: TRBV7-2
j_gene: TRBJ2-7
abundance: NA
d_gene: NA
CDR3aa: CASSLAGHYEQYF
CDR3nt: TGTGCCAGCAGCTTGGCAGGGCATTACGAGCAGTACTTC

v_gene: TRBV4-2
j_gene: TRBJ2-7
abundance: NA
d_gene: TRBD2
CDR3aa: CASSQDFGRGYEQYF
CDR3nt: TGTGCCAGCAGCCAAGATTTCGGGAGGGGCTACGAGCAGTACTTC

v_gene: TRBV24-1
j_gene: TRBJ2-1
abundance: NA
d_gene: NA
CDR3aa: CATSERGNEQFF
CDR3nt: TGTGCCACCAGTGAACGTGGCAATGAGCAGTTCTTC

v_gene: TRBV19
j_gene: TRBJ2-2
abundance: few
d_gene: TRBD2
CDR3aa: CASTSTSGRGNTGELFF
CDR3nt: TGTGCCAGTACCTCGACTAGCGGGAGGGGTAACACCGGGGAGCTGTTTTTT

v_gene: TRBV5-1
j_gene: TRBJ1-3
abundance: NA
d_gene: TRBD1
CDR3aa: CASSLAGQVDTIYF
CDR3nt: TGCGCCAGCAGCCTAGCGGGACAGGTAGACACCATATATTTT

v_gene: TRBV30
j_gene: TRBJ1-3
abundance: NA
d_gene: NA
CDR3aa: CAWSKAGGGNTIYF
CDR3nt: TGTGCCTGGAGTAAGGCAGGAGGAGGGAACACCATATATTTT